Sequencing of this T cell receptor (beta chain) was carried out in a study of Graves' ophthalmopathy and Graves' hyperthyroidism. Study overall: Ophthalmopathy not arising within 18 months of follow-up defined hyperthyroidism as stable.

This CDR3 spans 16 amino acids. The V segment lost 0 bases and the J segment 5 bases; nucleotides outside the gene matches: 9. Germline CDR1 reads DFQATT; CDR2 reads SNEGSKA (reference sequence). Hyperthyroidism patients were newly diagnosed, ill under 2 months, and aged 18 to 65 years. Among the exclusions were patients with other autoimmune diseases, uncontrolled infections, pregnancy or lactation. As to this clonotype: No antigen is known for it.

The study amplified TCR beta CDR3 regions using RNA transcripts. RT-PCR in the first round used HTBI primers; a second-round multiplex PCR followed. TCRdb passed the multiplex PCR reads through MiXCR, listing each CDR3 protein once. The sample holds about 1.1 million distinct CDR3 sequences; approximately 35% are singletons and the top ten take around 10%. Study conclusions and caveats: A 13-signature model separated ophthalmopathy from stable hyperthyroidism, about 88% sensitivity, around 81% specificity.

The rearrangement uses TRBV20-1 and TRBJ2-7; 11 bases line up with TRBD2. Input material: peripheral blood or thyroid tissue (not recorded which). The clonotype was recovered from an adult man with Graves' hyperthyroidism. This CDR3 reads CSARDRLASGRNEQYF. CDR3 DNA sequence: TGCAGTGCTAGAGATCGCCTGGCTAGCGGGAGGAACGAGCAGTACTTC.